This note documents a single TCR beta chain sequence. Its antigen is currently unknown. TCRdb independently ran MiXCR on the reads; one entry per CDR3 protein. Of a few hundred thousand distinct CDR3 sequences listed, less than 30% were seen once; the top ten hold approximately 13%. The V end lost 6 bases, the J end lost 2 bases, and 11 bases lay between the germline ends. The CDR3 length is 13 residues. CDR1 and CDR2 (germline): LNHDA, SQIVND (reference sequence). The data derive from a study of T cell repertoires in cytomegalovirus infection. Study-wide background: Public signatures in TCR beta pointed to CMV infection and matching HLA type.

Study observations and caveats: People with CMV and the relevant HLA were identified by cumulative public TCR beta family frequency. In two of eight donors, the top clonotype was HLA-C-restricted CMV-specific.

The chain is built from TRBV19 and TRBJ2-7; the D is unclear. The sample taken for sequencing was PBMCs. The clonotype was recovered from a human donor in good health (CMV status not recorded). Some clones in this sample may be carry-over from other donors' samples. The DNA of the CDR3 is TGTGCCAGTAGCCCAGGTGCGGCCTACGAGCAGTACGTC. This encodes CASSPGAAYEQYV.